This T cell receptor beta chain derives from a study of PD-1 blockade in classical Hodgkin lymphoma. Across the whole study: Once every 2 weeks, patients received intravenous nivolumab at 3 mg/kg. General observations from the study: By C4D1, CD4+ diversity increased significantly, especially in complete responders. Healthy donors were reported to have higher baseline TCR diversity than newly diagnosed patients.

Clones were read by immunoSEQ multiplex PCR, and TCRdb kept only the in-frame ones, dropping some. The sample lists some 25,000 clones; 70% to 80% were seen once. Specified time point: cycle 4 day 1 (C4D1), after five to seven weeks of nivolumab. Relapses following autologous stem cell transplantation were seen in all patients, with brentuximab vedotin exposure varying. This CDR3 is 14 amino acids long. The ends were cut back, 7 bases at V and 3 bases at J, with 16 bases in the middle. Per germline, CDR1 LNHDA and CDR2 SQIVND (reference sequence). A word on this clone: The antigen is not known.

The sequenced sample was peripheral blood mononuclear cells (PBMCs), obtained before the fourth cycle of nivolumab. The chain recombines TRBV19 with TRBJ2-7, with D uncertain. This TCR was sampled from a human donor with classical Hodgkin lymphoma. The CDR3 sequence is CASISVGRSYEQYF. In DNA, the CDR3 is TGTGCCAGTATATCCGTCGGCCGTAGCTACGAGCAGTACTTC. Supplemented by reference TRBV19 and TRBJ2-7, the full variable domain reads DGGITQSPKYLFRKEGQNVTLSCEQNLNHDAMYWYRQDPGQGLRLIYYSQIVNDFQKGDIAEGYSVSREKKESFPLTVTSAQKNPTAFYLCASISVGRSYEQYFGPGTRLTVT.